This T cell receptor beta chain was sequenced in a study of radiation and T cells in renal cell carcinoma. The study, taken as a whole, reports: Pretreatment tumor biopsies were lacking, so baseline clonotypes are unknown. In blood, top tumor clones expanded by 2 weeks, shrinking by 4.

The method was immunoSEQ multiplex PCR; TCRdb's version includes in-frame clones alone and lacks a portion of them. The sample has about 130,000 clones, 81% seen once; the top ten hold approximately 6.3%. This sample's time point: blood 2 weeks post-SBRT. Stated treatment: 15 Gy SBRT to primary tumor, nephrectomy 4 weeks later. Serial blood draws occurred at baseline and 2 and 4 weeks post-SBRT. This renal cell carcinoma was of the clear cell type. About this clone itself: Its antigen is currently unknown.

This TCR derives from a man aged 50-60 years with renal cell carcinoma. Source: blood, taken from a patient whose treatment included radiotherapy and nephrectomy.

CDR3 coding DNA: TGCGCCAGCAGCCGCACCTCAGGTGCGGGGGCAAGGTACAATGAGCAGTTCTTC. It yields the protein CASSRTSGAGARYNEQFF. The rearrangement links TRBV4-1 to TRBJ2-1; D might be TRBD2 (7 bases). The CDR3 is 18 amino acids. V was pared by 4 bases and J by 4 bases, with 23 bases between. Germline V lookup: CDR1 MGHRA, CDR2 YSYEKL.